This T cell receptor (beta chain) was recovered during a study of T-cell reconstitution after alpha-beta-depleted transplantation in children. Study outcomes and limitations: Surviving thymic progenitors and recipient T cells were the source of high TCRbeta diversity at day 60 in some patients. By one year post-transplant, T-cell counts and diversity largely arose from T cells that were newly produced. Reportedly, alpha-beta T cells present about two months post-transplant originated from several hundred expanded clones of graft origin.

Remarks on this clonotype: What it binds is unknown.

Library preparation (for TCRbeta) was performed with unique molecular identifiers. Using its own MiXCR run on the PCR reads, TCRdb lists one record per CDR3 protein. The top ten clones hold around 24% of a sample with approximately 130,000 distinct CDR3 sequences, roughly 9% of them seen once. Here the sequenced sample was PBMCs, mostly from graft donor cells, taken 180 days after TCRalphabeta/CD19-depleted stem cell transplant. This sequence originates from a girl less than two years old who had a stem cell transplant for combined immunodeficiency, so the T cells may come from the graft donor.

The CDR3 DNA reads as TGCGCCAGCAGCTTGGAGCCTCTCCAGGGGACAGATACGCAGTATTTT. It codes for CASSLEPLQGTDTQYF. V usage is TRBV5-1 and J usage is TRBJ2-3; D may be TRBD1 (6 bases). The V gene lost 0 bases and the J gene lost 3 bases, with 14 bases spanning the gap. The V gene's germline CDR1 is SGHRS and CDR2 YFSETQ. CDR3 length: 16 amino acids.